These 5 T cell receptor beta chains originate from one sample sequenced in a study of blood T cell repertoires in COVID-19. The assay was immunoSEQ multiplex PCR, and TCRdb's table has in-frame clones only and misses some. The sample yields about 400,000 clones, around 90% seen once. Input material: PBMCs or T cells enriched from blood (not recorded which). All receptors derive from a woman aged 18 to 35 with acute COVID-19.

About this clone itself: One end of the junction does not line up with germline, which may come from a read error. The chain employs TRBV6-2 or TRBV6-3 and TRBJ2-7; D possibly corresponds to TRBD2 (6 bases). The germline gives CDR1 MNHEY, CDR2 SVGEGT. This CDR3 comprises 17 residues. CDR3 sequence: CASSSLLARYPSCEQYF. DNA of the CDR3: TGTGCCAGCAGTTCCCTCCTAGCGAGATATCCTTCCTGCGAGCAGTACTTC.

The CDR3 DNA reads as TGCGCCAGCAGCCAAGATATTACAGGGGGTCTGGAAAAACTGTTTTTT. This sequence encodes CASSQDITGGLEKLFF. This rearrangement joins TRBV4-1 to TRBJ1-4; TRBD1 matches 8 bases. CDR3 size: 16 residues. Trimming at V came to 0 bases and at J to 8 bases, leaving 8 bases not matched to a gene. In germline, CDR1 is MGHRA, CDR2 YSYEKL.

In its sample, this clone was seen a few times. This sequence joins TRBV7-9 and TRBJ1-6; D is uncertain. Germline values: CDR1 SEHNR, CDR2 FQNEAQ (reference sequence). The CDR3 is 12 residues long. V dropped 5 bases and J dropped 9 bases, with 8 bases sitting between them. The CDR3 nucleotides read TGTGCCAGCAGCCCCAATAGTTCACCCCTCCACTTT. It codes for CASSPNSSPLHF.

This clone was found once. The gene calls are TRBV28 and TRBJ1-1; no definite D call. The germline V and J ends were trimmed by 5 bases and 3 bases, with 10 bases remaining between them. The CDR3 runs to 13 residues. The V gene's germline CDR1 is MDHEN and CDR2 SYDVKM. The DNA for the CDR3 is TGTGCCAGCAGTCCCCCCACGGACACTGAAGCTTTCTTT. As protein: CASSPPTDTEAFF.

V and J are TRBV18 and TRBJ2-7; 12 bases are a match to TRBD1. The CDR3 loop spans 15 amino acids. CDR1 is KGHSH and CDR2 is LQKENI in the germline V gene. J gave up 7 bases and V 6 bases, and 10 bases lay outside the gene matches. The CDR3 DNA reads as TGTGCCAGCTCTCCCGGGACAGGGGGCCTAGGTGAGCAGTACTTC. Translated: CASSPGTGGLGEQYF.